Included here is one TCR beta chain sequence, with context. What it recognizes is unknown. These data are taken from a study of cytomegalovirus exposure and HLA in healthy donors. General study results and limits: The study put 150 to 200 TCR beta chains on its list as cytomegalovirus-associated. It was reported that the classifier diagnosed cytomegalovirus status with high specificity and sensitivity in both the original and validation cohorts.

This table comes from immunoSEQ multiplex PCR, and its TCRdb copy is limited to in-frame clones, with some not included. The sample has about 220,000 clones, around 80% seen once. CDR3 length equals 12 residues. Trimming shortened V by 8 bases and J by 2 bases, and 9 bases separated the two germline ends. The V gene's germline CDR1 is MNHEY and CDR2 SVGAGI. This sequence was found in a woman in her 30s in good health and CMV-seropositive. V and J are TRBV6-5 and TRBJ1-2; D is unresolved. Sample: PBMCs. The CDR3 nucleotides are TGTGCCAGCTGGCAAGGAAACTATGGCTACACCTTC. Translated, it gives CASWQGNYGYTF.